This T cell receptor (beta chain) was profiled in a study of T cells in Graves' hyperthyroidism and ophthalmopathy. Amplification of TCR beta CDR3 regions used RNA as the template. First-round RT-PCR with HTBI primers amplified the TCR CDR3 region. TCRdb processed the multiplex PCR reads anew with MiXCR; each CDR3 protein has one entry. The data hold roughly 570,000 distinct CDR3 sequences, with around 45% observed a single time. This clonotype occurred many times. The source of this sequence is a woman between 18 and 29 years old with Graves' hyperthyroidism. The sample comprised peripheral blood or thyroid tissue (not recorded which).

CDR3 bases: TGCAGTGCTACCCGAGATAACCTCTACGAGCAGTACTTC. Translating it yields CSATRDNLYEQYF. The rearrangement links TRBV20-1 to TRBJ2-7; no definite D call. V was shortened by 4 bases and J by 3 bases, with 13 bases between the two germline ends. The CDR3 sequence is 13 residues long. Germline CDR1 and CDR2: DFQATT and SNEGSKA (reference sequence).